The 14 T cell receptor beta chains presented below share a single source sample, sequenced in a study of T cells in Graves' hyperthyroidism and ophthalmopathy. Amplified regions were TCR beta CDR3 sequences from RNA transcripts. The TCR CDR3 was amplified in a first-round RT-PCR using the HTBI primer set. Via MiXCR, TCRdb re-called the multiplex PCR reads, giving one row per CDR3 protein. The sample carries around 600,000 distinct CDR3 sequences, roughly 15% recorded once. Sequenced input: blood. The source of these receptors is a woman between 45 and 65 years old with Graves' ophthalmopathy.

In this sample, this clonotype turned up a few times. This sequence joins TRBV4-3 and TRBJ1-1; the D gene is possibly TRBD1 (6 bases). CDR3 length equals 15 residues. Germline V CDR1 and CDR2: LGHNA, YSLEER. V lost 0 bases to trimming and J lost 3 bases, with 11 bases between them. Here the CDR3 reads CASSQDGGRDTEAFF. The CDR3 nucleotides are TGCGCCAGCAGCCAAGACGGGGGCAGAGACACTGAAGCTTTCTTT.

This clonotype was observed at least ten times. The chain employs TRBV7-9 and TRBJ2-6, with 8 bases matching TRBD1. The CDR3 has 19 amino acids. Germline V gene sequence: CDR1 SEHNR, CDR2 FQNEAQ (reference sequence). V lost 5 bases, J lost 0 bases, and 12 bases stayed unmatched. The CDR3 reads CASSRPPGTGSSGANVLTF. The CDR3 nucleotides read TGTGCCAGCAGCCGCCCCCCCGGGACAGGTAGCTCTGGGGCCAACGTCCTGACTTTC.

The chain recombines TRBV27 with TRBJ2-1; 9 nucleotides line up with TRBD2. The CDR3 contains 16 residues. V shed 5 bases and J 6 bases; nucleotides not matched to a gene: 11. From germline, CDR1 is MNHEY and CDR2 SMNVEV (reference sequence). CDR3 coding DNA: TGTGCCAGCAGTAATGGACTAGCGCTAGAGTTCAATGAGCAGTTCTTC. Protein sequence: CASSNGLALEFNEQFF.

In its sample, this clonotype was seen many times. V is TRBV20-1 and J is TRBJ2-5; tentative D call: TRBD1 (6 bases). The CDR3 is made up of 12 amino acids. CDR1 is DFQATT, CDR2 SNEGSKA, per germline (reference sequence). V gave up 6 bases and J gave up 5 bases, with 13 bases separating them. The CDR3 nucleotides read TGCAGTGCGTCCAGGGGTGGGGAGACCCAGTACTTC. Protein: CSASRGGETQYF.

This clonotype was found many times. This sequence joins TRBV30 and TRBJ1-1; D not resolved. Germline V gene lookup returns CDR1 GTSNPN and CDR2 SVGIG (reference sequence). This CDR3 spans 13 amino acids. CDR3 DNA: TGTGCGTTTACCAGAAGGATGAACACTGAAGCTTTCTTT. Protein sequence: CAFTRRMNTEAFF.

This clonotype has a count of ten or more. The J gene is TRBJ2-2, the V gene TRBV7-2; D possibly corresponds to TRBD2 (6 bases). CDR1 and CDR2 (germline): SGHTA, FQGNSA. The CDR3 is 15 residues long. V was clipped by 5 bases and J by 4 bases, with 14 bases between them. The CDR3 region is CASSPFRRGTGELFF. CDR3 sequence (DNA): TGTGCCAGCAGCCCTTTTCGGCGGGGCACCGGGGAGCTGTTTTTT.

This clonotype came up many times. The CDR3 DNA reads TGTGCCAGCAGACCGGGGTCTTGGGGGGATACTGAAGCTTTCTTT. Protein sequence: CASRPGSWGDTEAFF. The chain couples TRBV28 to TRBJ1-1, with D maybe TRBD1 (5 bases). V lost 6 bases and J lost 5, with 19 bases in between. This CDR3 has 15 residues. Germline CDR1 MDHEN, CDR2 SYDVKM.

This clonotype was picked up a small number of times. The chain combines TRBV6-1 with TRBJ2-1; D perhaps matches TRBD2 (6 bases). The CDR3 length is 12 residues. Germline loops: CDR1 MNHNS, CDR2 SASEGT. V lost 3 bases to trimming and J lost 6 bases, with 6 bases between them. The DNA of the CDR3 is TGTGCCAGCAGTGATAGCGGCAATGAGCAGTTCTTC. Translation gives CASSDSGNEQFF.

This clonotype showed up many times. The chain carries TRBV28 and TRBJ2-1, with D perhaps matching TRBD1 (6 bases). The length of the CDR3 is 18 residues. V shed 6 bases and J shed 0 bases, with 21 bases lying between them. Germline CDR1 reads MDHEN; CDR2 reads SYDVKM. The CDR3 DNA sequence: TGTGCCAGCAGAGGGGACCTGGGGGCTCTGAGCTCCTACAATGAGCAGTTCTTC. Amino acid sequence: CASRGDLGALSSYNEQFF.

The V gene is TRBV7-2, the J gene TRBJ2-7; TRBD1 matches 7 bases. J lost 4 bases, V lost 4 bases, and 10 bases had no gene match. Germline V gene lookup returns CDR1 SGHTA and CDR2 FQGNSA. The length of the CDR3 is 15 residues. CDR3 loop: CASSSLGQVIYEQYF. The CDR3 region has the DNA TGTGCCAGCAGCTCCCTAGGACAGGTAATTTACGAGCAGTACTTC.

The chain combines TRBV27 with TRBJ2-5; D uncertain. Trimming removed 3 bases at V and 4 bases at J, with 3 bases between. The CDR3 sequence is 11 residues long. Germline V gene lookup returns CDR1 MNHEY and CDR2 SMNVEV (reference sequence). CDR3 DNA sequence: TGTGCCAGCAGTTTCCCAGAGACCCAGTACTTC. This sequence encodes CASSFPETQYF.

Many counts were recorded for this clonotype. The chain carries TRBV5-1 and TRBJ2-5; D remains unclear. The CDR3 spans 13 residues. Per the germline V gene, CDR1 is SGHRS and CDR2 is YFSETQ. Trimming stripped 6 bases from V and 2 bases from J, with 11 bases between. CDR3 amino acids: CASTKPEQETQYF. The CDR3 region has the DNA TGCGCCAGCACCAAGCCGGAACAAGAGACCCAGTACTTC.

In this sample, this clonotype turned up many times. The V gene is TRBV5-1, the J gene TRBJ2-7, with 10 bases fitting TRBD2. Per germline, CDR1 SGHRS and CDR2 YFSETQ. V lost 0 bases to trimming and J lost 7 bases; unmatched junction nucleotides: 7. The CDR3 runs 15 residues. CDR3 DNA: TGCGCCAGCAGCTTGGCCCTGCTAGCGGGAGATGAGCAGTACTTC. Translated: CASSLALLAGDEQYF.

This clonotype was seen at least ten times. The gene calls are TRBV20-1 and TRBJ2-1, with 9 bases aligning to TRBD2. CDR1 is DFQATT, CDR2 SNEGSKA, per germline (reference sequence). This CDR3 is 15 amino acids long. Germline trimming cut 1 base from V and 3 bases from J; bases unmatched to any gene: 4. CDR3 DNA sequence: TGCAGTGCTAGAGCAGGAGCGGGGGGCTACAATGAGCAGTTCTTC. Encoded protein: CSARAGAGGYNEQFF.